This record covers a single T cell receptor (beta chain). The sample is drawn from a study of blood T cell repertoires in COVID-19. In the original workflow: Amplification of reference gene primers provided the estimated nucleated cell counts. Sequencing was performed with immunoSEQ multiplex PCR; in TCRdb, only in-frame clones are kept and a portion is missing. V, J and clone size are those of that table, while D and trimming were read from the DNA. In the table there are about 280,000 clones, 85% of which are singletons. Two consecutive negative NP/OP PCR tests, clearance, or resolved symptoms defined Cohort 3 recovery. Germline values: CDR1 MNHEY, CDR2 SVGAGI. V gave up 5 bases and J gave up 3 bases; unmatched junction bases: 4. The CDR3 covers 14 residues.

Sequenced material: PBMCs or T cells enriched from blood (not recorded which). V and J are TRBV6-5 and TRBJ2-7, with 10 nucleotides matching TRBD1. This TCR was sampled from a woman between 45 and 65 years old who had recovered from COVID-19. CDR3 DNA: TGTGCCAGCAGTCCCGGGACAGGGGTCTACGAGCAGTACTTC. This gives the protein CASSPGTGVYEQYF.